This T cell receptor beta chain was found in a study of blood T cell repertoires in COVID-19. Study-level information: The cDNA or gDNA used as material had been derived from T cells, B-cell-depleted T cells, or PBMCs.

Measured with immunoSEQ multiplex PCR; TCRdb has only the in-frame clones, and not every one. The table has 200,000 to 250,000 clones, roughly 90% seen once. Participants in the exposed group had met a COVID-19 case in the 2 weeks before joining the study. This CDR3 region has 20 residues. The V end was cut by 7 bases, the J end by 5 bases, with 38 bases between. From germline, CDR1 is GTSNPN and CDR2 SVGIG (reference sequence). Sequencing used PBMCs or T cells enriched from blood (not recorded which). The chain couples TRBV30 to TRBJ1-1; TRBD1 is a possible D gene (5 bases). This TCR was recovered from a woman aged 25 to 45 who had been exposed to COVID-19. The CDR3 bases are TGTGCCTCGTCGGAAGCCAGTTTGGGACTCCCCTGGGGTCGTGAGACTGAAGCTTTCTTT. This sequence encodes CASSEASLGLPWGRETEAFF.